The clone carrying this T cell receptor beta chain was counted between two and nine times. Its antigen is undetermined. The sample comes from a study of response to subunit inactivated influenza vaccine. Regarding the study as a whole: The study's authors posited that every seasonal influenza vaccination enlists few new T cells.

Each CDR3 protein is one row after TCRdb ran MiXCR on the RT-PCR reads. The sample has fewer than 700,000 distinct CDR3 sequences, 13% seen once. Here the sequenced sample was PBMCs from blood, taken roughly 6 weeks after vaccination. The origin of this receptor is a man in his fifties who received an inactivated influenza vaccine.

CDR3 sequence: CASSSRQRTGELFF. In DNA form, the CDR3 reads TGTGCCAGCAGCTCCCGACAGAGAACCGGGGAGCTGTTTTTT. V usage is TRBV12-3 or TRBV12-4 and J usage is TRBJ2-2; D might be TRBD1 (5 bases). V was shortened by 6 bases and J by 5 bases, with 13 bases between the two germline ends. The CDR3 consists of 14 residues.